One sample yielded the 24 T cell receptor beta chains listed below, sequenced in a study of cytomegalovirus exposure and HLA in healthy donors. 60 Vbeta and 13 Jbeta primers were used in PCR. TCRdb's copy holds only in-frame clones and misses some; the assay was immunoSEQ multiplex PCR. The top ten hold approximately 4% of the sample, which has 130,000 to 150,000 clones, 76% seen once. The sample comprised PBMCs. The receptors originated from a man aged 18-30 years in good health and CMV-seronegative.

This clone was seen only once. This CDR3 is CASSLRLAGALYF. In DNA form, the CDR3 reads TGTGCCAGCAGTTTACGACTAGCGGGAGCGTTGTACTTC. This chain connects TRBV27 to TRBJ2-7; TRBD2 agrees at 12 bases. The CDR3 has 13 amino acids. The V gene's germline CDR1 is MNHEY and CDR2 SMNVEV (reference sequence). The V gene end was trimmed by 2 bases and the J gene end by 12 bases; junction bases not matched to a gene: 5.

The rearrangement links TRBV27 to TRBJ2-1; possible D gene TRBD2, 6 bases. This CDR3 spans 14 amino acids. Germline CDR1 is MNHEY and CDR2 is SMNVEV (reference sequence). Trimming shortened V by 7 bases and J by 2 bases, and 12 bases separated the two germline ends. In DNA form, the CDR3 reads TGTGCCAGCACGGGCGGGGCCCCCTACAATGAGCAGTTCTTC. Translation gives CASTGGAPYNEQFF.

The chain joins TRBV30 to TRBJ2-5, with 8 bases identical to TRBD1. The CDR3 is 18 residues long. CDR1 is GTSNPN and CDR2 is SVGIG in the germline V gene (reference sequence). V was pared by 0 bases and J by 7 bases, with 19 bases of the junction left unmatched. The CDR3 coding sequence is TGTGCCTGGAGTGTACCCCTTGGCGGGCAGGGGGCGCAGGGGACCCAGTACTTC. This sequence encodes CAWSVPLGGQGAQGTQYF.

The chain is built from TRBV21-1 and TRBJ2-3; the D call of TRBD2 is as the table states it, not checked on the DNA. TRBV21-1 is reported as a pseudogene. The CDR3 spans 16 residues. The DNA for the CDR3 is TGTGCCAGCAGCAACGGGAGGACAAAGCCCACAGATACGCAGTATTTT. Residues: CASSNGRTKPTDTQYF.

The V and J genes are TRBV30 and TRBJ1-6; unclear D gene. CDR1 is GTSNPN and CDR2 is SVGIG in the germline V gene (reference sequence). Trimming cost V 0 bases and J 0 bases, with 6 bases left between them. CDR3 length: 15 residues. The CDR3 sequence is CAWSVGSSYNSPLHF. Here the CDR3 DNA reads TGTGCCTGGAGTGTGGGGAGCTCCTATAATTCACCCCTCCACTTT. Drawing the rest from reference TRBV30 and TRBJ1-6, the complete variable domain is SQTIHQWPATLVQPVGSPLSLECTVEGTSNPNLYWYRQAAGRGLQLLFYSVGIGQISSEVPQNLSASRPQDRQFILSSKKLLLSDSGFYLCAWSVGSSYNSPLHFGNGTRLTVT.

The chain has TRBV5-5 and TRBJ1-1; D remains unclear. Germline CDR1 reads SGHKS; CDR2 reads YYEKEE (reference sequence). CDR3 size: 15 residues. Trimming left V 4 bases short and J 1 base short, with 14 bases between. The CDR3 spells CASSRVQPANTEAFF. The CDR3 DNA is TGTGCCAGCAGCCGCGTACAGCCGGCGAACACTGAAGCTTTCTTT.

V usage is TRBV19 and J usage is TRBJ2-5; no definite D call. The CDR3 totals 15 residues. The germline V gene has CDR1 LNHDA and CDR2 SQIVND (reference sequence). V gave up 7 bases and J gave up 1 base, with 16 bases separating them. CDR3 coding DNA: TGTGCCAGTAAGATACTCTCTCGCTCCCAAGAGACCCAGTACTTC. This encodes CASKILSRSQETQYF.

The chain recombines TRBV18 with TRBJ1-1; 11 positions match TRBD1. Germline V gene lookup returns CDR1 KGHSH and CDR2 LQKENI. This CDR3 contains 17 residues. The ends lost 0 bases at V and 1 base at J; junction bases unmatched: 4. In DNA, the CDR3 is TGTGCCAGCTCACCACCGGGGACAGGGGGGACGAACACTGAAGCTTTCTTT. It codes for CASSPPGTGGTNTEAFF. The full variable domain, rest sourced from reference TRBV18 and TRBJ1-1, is NAGVMQNPRHLVRRRGQEARLRCSPMKGHSHVYWYRQLPEEGLKFMVYLQKENIIDESGMPKERFSAEFPKEGPSILRIQQVVRGDSAAYFCASSPPGTGGTNTEAFFGQGTRLTVV.

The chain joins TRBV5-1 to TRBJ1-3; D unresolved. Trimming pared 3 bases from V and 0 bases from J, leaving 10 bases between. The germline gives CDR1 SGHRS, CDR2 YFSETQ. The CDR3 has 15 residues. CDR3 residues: CASSSTGSSGNTIYF. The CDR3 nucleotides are TGCGCCAGCAGCTCGACGGGGAGCTCTGGAAACACCATATATTTT.

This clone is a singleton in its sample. The CDR3 reads CASSMGRGQAKNIQYF. CDR3 DNA sequence: TGTGCCAGTAGTATGGGCAGGGGGCAGGCCAAAAACATTCAGTACTTC. The V gene is TRBV19, the J gene TRBJ2-4; 8 bases map to TRBD1. Germline CDR1 reads LNHDA; CDR2 reads SQIVND (reference sequence). V lost 3 bases to trimming and J lost 1 base; unmatched junction nucleotides: 5. This CDR3 comprises 16 residues.

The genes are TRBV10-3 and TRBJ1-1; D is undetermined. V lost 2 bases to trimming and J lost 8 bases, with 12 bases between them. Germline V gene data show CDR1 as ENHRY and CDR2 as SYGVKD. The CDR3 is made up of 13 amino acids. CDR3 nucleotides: TGTGCCATCAGTGAGGGTGGCGGGCGAGAAGCTTTCTTT. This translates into CAISEGGGREAFF.

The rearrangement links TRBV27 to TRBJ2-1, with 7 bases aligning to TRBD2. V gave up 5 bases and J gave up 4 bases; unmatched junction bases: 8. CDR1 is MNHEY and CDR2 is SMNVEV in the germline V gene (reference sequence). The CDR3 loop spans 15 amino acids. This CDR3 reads CASSQVPGGYNEQFF. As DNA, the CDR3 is TGTGCCAGCAGTCAAGTACCCGGGGGGTACAATGAGCAGTTCTTC.

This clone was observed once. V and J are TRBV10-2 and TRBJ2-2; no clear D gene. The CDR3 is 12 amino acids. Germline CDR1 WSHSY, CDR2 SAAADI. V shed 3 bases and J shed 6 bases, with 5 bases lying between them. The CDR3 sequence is CASSDGPGELFF. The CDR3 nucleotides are TGCGCCAGCAGTGATGGGCCCGGGGAGCTGTTTTTT.

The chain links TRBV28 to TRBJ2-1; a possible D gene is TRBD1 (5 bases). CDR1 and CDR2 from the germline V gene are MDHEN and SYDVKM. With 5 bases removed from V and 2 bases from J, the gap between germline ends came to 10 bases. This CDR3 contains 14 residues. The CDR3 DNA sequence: TGTGCCAGCAGTGCAGGGTTCGCCTACAATGAGCAGTTCTTC. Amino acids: CASSAGFAYNEQFF. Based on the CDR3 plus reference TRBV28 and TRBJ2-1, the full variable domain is DVKVTQSSRYLVKRTGEKVFLECVQDMDHENMFWYRQDPGLGLRLIYFSYDVKMKEKGDIPEGYSVSREKKERFSLILESASTNQTSMYLCASSAGFAYNEQFFGPGTRLTVL.

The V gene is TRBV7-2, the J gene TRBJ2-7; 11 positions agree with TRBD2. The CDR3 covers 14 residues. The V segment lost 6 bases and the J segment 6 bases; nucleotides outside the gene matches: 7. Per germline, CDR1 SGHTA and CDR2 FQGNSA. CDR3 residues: CASSSLAGDSEQYF. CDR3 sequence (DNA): TGTGCCAGCAGTTCACTAGCGGGAGACTCCGAGCAGTACTTC.

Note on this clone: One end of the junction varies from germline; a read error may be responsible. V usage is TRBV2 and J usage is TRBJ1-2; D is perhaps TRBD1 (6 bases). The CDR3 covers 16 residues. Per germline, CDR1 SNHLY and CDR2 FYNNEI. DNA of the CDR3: TGTGCCAGCATTGAATTTGTTGGACAGAATAACTATGGCTACACCTTC. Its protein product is CASIEFVGQNNYGYTF.

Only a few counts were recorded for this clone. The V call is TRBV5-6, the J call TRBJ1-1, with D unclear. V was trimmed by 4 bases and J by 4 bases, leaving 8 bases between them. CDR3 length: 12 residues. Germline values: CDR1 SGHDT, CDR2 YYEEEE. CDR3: CASSLSGTEAFF. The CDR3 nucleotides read TGTGCCAGCAGCCTATCAGGCACTGAAGCTTTCTTT. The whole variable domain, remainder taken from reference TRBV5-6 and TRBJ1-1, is DAGVTQSPTHLIKTRGQQVTLRCSPKSGHDTVSWYQQALGQGPQFIFQYYEEEERQRGNFPDRFSGHQFPNYSSELNVNALLLGDSALYLCASSLSGTEAFFGQGTRLTVV.

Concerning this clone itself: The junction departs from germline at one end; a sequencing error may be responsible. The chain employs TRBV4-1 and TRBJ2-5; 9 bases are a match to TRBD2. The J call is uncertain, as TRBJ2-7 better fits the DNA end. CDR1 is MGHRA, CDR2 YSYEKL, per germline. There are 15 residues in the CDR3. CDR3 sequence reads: CSSSQGIAGEYEQYF. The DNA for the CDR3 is TGCTCCAGCAGCCAGGGGATAGCGGGGGAGTACGAGCAGTACTTC.

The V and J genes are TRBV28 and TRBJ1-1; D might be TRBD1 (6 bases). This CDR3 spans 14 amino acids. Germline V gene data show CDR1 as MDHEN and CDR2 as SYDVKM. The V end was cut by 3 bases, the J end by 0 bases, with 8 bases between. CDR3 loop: CASSLGGLNTEAFF. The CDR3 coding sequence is TGTGCCAGCAGTTTGGGGGGGCTGAACACTGAAGCTTTCTTT.

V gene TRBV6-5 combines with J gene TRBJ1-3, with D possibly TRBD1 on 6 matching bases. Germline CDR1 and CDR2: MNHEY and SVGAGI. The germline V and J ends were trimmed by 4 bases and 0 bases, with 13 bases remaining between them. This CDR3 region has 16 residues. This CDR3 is CASSSTGTYSGNTIYF. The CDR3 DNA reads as TGTGCCAGCAGTTCTACCGGGACATACTCTGGAAACACCATATATTTT.

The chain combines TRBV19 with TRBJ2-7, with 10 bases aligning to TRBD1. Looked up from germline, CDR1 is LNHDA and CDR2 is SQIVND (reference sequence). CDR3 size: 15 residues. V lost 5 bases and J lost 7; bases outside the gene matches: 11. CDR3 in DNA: TGTGCCAGTAGTCAGGACAGGGGGGCCTACCGGGAGCAGTACTTC. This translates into CASSQDRGAYREQYF.

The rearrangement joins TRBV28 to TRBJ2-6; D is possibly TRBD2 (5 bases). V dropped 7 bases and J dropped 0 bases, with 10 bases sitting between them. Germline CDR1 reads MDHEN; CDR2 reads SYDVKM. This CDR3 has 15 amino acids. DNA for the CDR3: TGTGCCAGCAACCAAGGGAGCTCTGGGGCCAACGTCCTGACTTTC. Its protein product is CASNQGSSGANVLTF.

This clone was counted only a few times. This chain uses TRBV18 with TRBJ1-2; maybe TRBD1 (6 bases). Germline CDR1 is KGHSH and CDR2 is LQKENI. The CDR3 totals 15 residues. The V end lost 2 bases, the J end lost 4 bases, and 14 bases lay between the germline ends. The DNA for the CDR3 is TGTGCCAGCTCACCAGAGGTGGGGGCTGGCTATGGCTACACCTTC. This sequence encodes CASSPEVGAGYGYTF.

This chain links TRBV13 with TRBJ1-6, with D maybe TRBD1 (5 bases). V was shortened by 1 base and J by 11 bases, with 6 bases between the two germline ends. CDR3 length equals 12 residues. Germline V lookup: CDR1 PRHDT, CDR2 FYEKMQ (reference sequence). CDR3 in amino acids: CASSLATAPLHF. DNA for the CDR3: TGTGCCAGCAGCTTAGCGACAGCACCCCTCCACTTT.